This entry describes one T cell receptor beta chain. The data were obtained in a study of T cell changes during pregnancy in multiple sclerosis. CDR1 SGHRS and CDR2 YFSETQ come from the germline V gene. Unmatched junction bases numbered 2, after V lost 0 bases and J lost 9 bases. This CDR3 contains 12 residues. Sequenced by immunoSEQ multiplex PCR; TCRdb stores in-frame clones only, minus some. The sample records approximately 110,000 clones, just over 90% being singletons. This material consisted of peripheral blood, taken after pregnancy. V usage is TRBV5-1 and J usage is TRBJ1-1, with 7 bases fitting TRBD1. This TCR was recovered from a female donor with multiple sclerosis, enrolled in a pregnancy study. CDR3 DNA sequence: TGCGCCAGCAGCTTGGGACAGGGAAAAGCTTTCTTT. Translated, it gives CASSLGQGKAFF.